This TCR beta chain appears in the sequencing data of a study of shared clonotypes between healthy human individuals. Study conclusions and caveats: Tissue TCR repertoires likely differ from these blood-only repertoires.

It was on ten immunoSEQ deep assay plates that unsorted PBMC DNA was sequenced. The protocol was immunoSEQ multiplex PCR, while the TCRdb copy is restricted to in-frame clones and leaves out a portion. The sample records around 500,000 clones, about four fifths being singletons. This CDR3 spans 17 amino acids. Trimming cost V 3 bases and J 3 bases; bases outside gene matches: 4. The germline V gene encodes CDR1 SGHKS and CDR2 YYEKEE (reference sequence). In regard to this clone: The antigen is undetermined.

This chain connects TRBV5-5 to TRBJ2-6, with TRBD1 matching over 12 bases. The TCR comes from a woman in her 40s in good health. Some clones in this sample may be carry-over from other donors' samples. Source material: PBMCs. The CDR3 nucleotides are TGTGCCAGCAGCTCGGGACAGGGGGCGGGTGGGGCCAACGTCCTGACTTTC. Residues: CASSSGQGAGGANVLTF.